Shown below are 17 T cell receptor beta chains from a single sample sequenced in a study of shared clonotypes between healthy human individuals. The assay was immunoSEQ multiplex PCR, and TCRdb's table has in-frame clones only and misses some. The sample shows 900,000 to 1,200,000 clones, approximately 78% of them seen only once. What was sequenced was memory CD4+ T cells from PBMCs. Indicated subset: CD45RA-negative fraction. The receptors here all came from a man in his late teens or twenties in good health. Some clones in this sample may be carry-over from other donors' samples.

The chain carries TRBV10-1 and TRBJ1-3; the D gene is possibly TRBD1 (6 bases). Germline CDR1 WNHNN, CDR2 SYGVQD (reference sequence). There are 15 residues in the CDR3. Trimming took 5 bases from V and 4 from J, leaving 15 bases between them. The CDR3 spells CASSSRTASGNTIYF. As DNA, the CDR3 is TGCGCCAGCAGTTCAAGGACAGCCTCGGGAAACACCATATATTTT.

This sequence joins TRBV10-3 and TRBJ1-2, with D possibly being TRBD1 (5 bases). Per the germline V gene, CDR1 is ENHRY and CDR2 is SYGVKD. This CDR3 region has 16 residues. V lost 6 bases to trimming and J lost 3 bases, with 20 bases between them. CDR3 protein: CAISNRDGTVHYGYTF. The CDR3 DNA reads TGTGCCATCAGCAATAGGGACGGAACTGTGCACTATGGCTACACCTTC.

V gene TRBV30 combines with J gene TRBJ2-6, with no clear D. The germline V and J ends were trimmed by 2 bases and 1 base, with 15 bases remaining between them. The germline CDR1 and CDR2 sequences are GTSNPN and SVGIG (reference sequence). The CDR3 length is 17 residues. CDR3 region: CAWSTRRVGSGANVLTF. The CDR3 bases are TGTGCCTGGAGTACAAGGCGCGTAGGATCTGGGGCCAACGTCCTGACTTTC.

The chain joins TRBV6-5 to TRBJ1-1; D is uncertain. Per the germline V gene, CDR1 is MNHEY and CDR2 is SVGAGI. The CDR3 spans 13 residues. Trimming left V 4 bases short and J 0 bases short, with 6 bases between. The CDR3 region is CASSLRMNTEAFF. The CDR3 DNA reads as TGTGCCAGCAGTTTGAGGATGAACACTGAAGCTTTCTTT.

V usage is TRBV5-1 and J usage is TRBJ2-6; no clear D gene. Trimming cost V 4 bases and J 0 bases, with 5 bases left between them. The CDR3 extends over 14 amino acids. From germline, CDR1 is SGHRS and CDR2 YFSETQ. CDR3 bases: TGCGCCAGCAGCGACACCTCTGGGGCCAACGTCCTGACTTTC. Amino acids: CASSDTSGANVLTF. The variable domain in full, with the rest retrieved from reference TRBV5-1 and TRBJ2-6, is KAGVTQTPRYLIKTRGQQVTLSCSPISGHRSVSWYQQTPGQGLQFLFEYFSETQRNKGNFPGRFSGRQFSNSRSEMNVSTLELGDSALYLCASSDTSGANVLTFGAGSRLTVL.

V usage is TRBV15 and J usage is TRBJ2-6; maybe TRBD1 (5 bases). The germline V gene has CDR1 LNHNV and CDR2 YYDKDF (reference sequence). Trimming stripped 4 bases from V and 1 base from J, with 11 bases between. The CDR3 covers 16 residues. This CDR3 is CATSMKTGSGANVLTF. DNA for the CDR3: TGTGCCACCAGCATGAAAACAGGATCTGGGGCCAACGTCCTGACTTTC.

The rearrangement uses TRBV20-1 and TRBJ2-1; D gene unclear. CDR1 DFQATT and CDR2 SNEGSKA come from the germline V gene (reference sequence). The CDR3 runs 11 residues. Trimming took 0 bases from V and 12 from J, leaving 9 bases between them. The CDR3 nucleotides read TGCAGTGCTAGAGACTACCCACTGCAGTTCTTC. It translates to CSARDYPLQFF.

This clone has only one observation. The chain couples TRBV7-3 to TRBJ2-1; maybe TRBD1 (5 bases). V lost 2 bases and J 8 bases, leaving 10 bases between the germline ends. This CDR3 comprises 13 residues. Germline lookup yields CDR1 SGHTA and CDR2 FQGTGA. The DNA of the CDR3 is TGTGCCAGCAGCTTATGGGGCGGCGATGAGCAGTTCTTC. Translated: CASSLWGGDEQFF.

Comment on this clone: A far larger clone is just one base off, so this is likely a read error. Other nucleotide sequences in the sample specify the same CDR3. This chain links TRBV7-6 with TRBJ2-7; D is unclear. The V gene's germline CDR1 is SGHVS and CDR2 FNYEAQ. Between the trimmed V and J ends, which lost 1 base and 5 bases, there was a span of 3 bases. The CDR3 sequence is 11 residues long. CDR3 residues: CASSLGDEQYF. CDR3 nucleotide sequence: TGTGCCAGCAGCTTAGGCGACGAGCAGTACTTC. The complete variable domain, with remaining parts taken from reference TRBV7-6 and TRBJ2-7, reads GAGVSQSPRYKVTKRGQDVALRCDPISGHVSLYWYRQALGQGPEFLTYFNYEAQQDKSGLPNDRFSAERPEGSISTLTIQRTEQRDSAMYRCASSLGDEQYFGPGTRLTVT.

The J gene is TRBJ2-7, the V gene TRBV25-1, with 9 bases aligning to TRBD1. CDR1 MGHDK and CDR2 SYGVNS come from the germline V gene. CDR3 length: 16 amino acids. V lost 1 base and J lost 7; bases outside the gene matches: 11. CDR3 nucleotide sequence: TGTGCCAGCAGTGAATCTGGGACAGGGTCGGTTTCGGAGCAGTACTTC. This translates into CASSESGTGSVSEQYF.

In its sample, this clone was seen once. The V call is TRBV4-1, the J call TRBJ1-4; D gene unclear. V lost 2 bases to trimming and J lost 3 bases, with 7 bases between them. Germline lookup yields CDR1 MGHRA and CDR2 YSYEKL. This CDR3 has 14 amino acids. The CDR3 here is CASSQSSSNEKLFF. The CDR3 DNA sequence: TGCGCCAGCAGCCAAAGCTCCTCTAATGAAAAACTGTTTTTT.

The chain is built from TRBV28 and TRBJ2-1; the match to TRBD2 covers 11 bases. In germline, CDR1 is MDHEN, CDR2 SYDVKM. The CDR3 totals 15 residues. The junction had 9 bases not matched to a gene; V was cut back by 6 bases and J by 8 bases. This chain's CDR3 is CASRKLAGEADEQFF. CDR3 in DNA: TGTGCCAGCAGAAAACTAGCGGGAGAGGCGGATGAGCAGTTCTTC. Drawing the rest from reference TRBV28 and TRBJ2-1, the complete variable domain is DVKVTQSSRYLVKRTGEKVFLECVQDMDHENMFWYRQDPGLGLRLIYFSYDVKMKEKGDIPEGYSVSREKKERFSLILESASTNQTSMYLCASRKLAGEADEQFFGPGTRLTVL.

This clone was picked up many times. This CDR3 is also generated by other DNA sequences in the sample. This sequence joins TRBV28 and TRBJ2-3, with 8 bases that match TRBD2. CDR3 size: 15 residues. Trimming at V came to 4 bases and at J to 4 bases, leaving 7 bases not matched to a gene. Per germline, CDR1 MDHEN and CDR2 SYDVKM. In nucleotides, the CDR3 is TGTGCCAGCAGTTCCGCGGGAGGCGAGGCAGATACGCAGTATTTT. Protein: CASSSAGGEADTQYF.

This clone showed up just a few times. Here the CDR3 DNA reads TGTGCCAGCAGTGAAGAAAGCACCGGCAGGGGCTACACCTTC. Residues: CASSEESTGRGYTF. The chain joins TRBV2 to TRBJ1-2; D uncertain. This CDR3 is built from 14 residues. V gave up 1 base and J gave up 8 bases, with 14 bases separating them. Germline V CDR1 and CDR2: SNHLY, FYNNEI.

The chain uses TRBV5-6 and TRBJ2-3; D gene unclear. The V and J ends lost 1 base and 5 bases respectively, with 5 bases between them. The CDR3 is 12 amino acids. Germline V gene data show CDR1 as SGHDT and CDR2 as YYEEEE. Here the CDR3 reads CASSLHRDTQYF. The CDR3 region has the DNA TGTGCCAGCAGCTTGCACAGAGATACGCAGTATTTT.

This chain links TRBV5-1 with TRBJ2-1; weak D call: TRBD2 (6 bases). V shed 1 base and J shed 0 bases, with 8 bases lying between them. Germline assignment: CDR1 SGHRS and CDR2 YFSETQ. CDR3 length equals 15 residues. CDR3 region: CASSLRGGSYNEQFF. CDR3 bases: TGCGCCAGCAGCTTGCGGGGAGGCTCCTACAATGAGCAGTTCTTC. Full variable domain (remainder filled in from reference TRBV5-1 and TRBJ2-1): KAGVTQTPRYLIKTRGQQVTLSCSPISGHRSVSWYQQTPGQGLQFLFEYFSETQRNKGNFPGRFSGRQFSNSRSEMNVSTLELGDSALYLCASSLRGGSYNEQFFGPGTRLTVL.

V usage is TRBV6-6 and J usage is TRBJ1-2; D remains ambiguous. The germline V gene encodes CDR1 MNHNY and CDR2 SVGAGI (reference sequence). The V and J ends lost 8 bases and 8 bases respectively, with 15 bases between them. The CDR3 loop spans 12 amino acids. CDR3 loop: CASRPGFEGYTF. For the CDR3, the DNA is TGTGCCAGCCGACCGGGGTTTGAAGGCTACACCTTC.